What follows is one TCR beta chain and its context. It lacks a known antigen. Nothing much larger sits one base from this clone, and base qualities are not available. This sample stems from a study of PD-L1 blockade in urothelial cancer (dated by TCRdb to 2016 to 2017). In terms of the full investigation: Every patient began therapy around 2014 and was given atezolizumab 1,200 mg intravenously every 3 weeks. Under 30 patients had pretreatment blood TCR-seq, about 25 had at least one posttreatment blood collection, and about 25 had tumor TCR-seq. About 90% of the 29 patients were males with bladder-origin urothelial cancer, and about 65% of the roughly 30 reported a prior smoking history. Patients had an ECOG performance status of 0 or 1 and had received between 0 and 3 prior chemotherapy regimens. In the same patients, pretreatment tumors underwent whole exome sequencing and RNA sequencing in addition to TCR sequencing. Durable clinical benefit was achieved by nine patients but not by the remaining 20. Durable clinical benefit was defined as a progression-free survival longer than 6 months, and TCR features were additionally tested against progression-free survival and overall survival. The study was an exploratory multi-omic analysis of somatic, immune and clinical correlates of response to PD-L1 blockade with atezolizumab in urothelial cancer. Blood samples gave median yields of around 140,000 T cells and 80,000 to 90,000 unique TCRs, along with a median clonality of 0.080. Pretreatment tumor samples and matched peripheral blood, collected serially before and after atezolizumab treatment, underwent TCR sequencing. Blood samples were analyzed at 3 weeks after treatment start (second dose) and at 6 weeks after treatment start. On the study overall, not on this receptor specifically: A pretreatment peripheral blood TCR clonality below the median was linked to improved progression-free and overall survival. Greater expansion of tumor-associated TCR clones in peripheral blood 3 weeks after the start of treatment was observed in patients with durable benefit (n of about 20, p = 0.022). Small sample size (n of about 30) and many exploratory analyses mean the results are intended to be hypothesis-generating.

Synthetic TCR analog templates were spiked into each PCR to estimate absolute template abundance from read counts. The immunoSEQ assay was used to amplify TCRbeta CDR3 regions from genomic DNA with bias-controlled V and J gene primers. Rearranged TCRbeta segments were sequenced at approximately 20X coverage. In the authors' own workflow: Sequencing errors were corrected by clustering, and CDR3s were annotated against IMGT so that V, D and J genes could be assigned. Only productive TCRbeta rearrangements were used in downstream analyses, excluding out-of-frame or stop-codon sequences. To compute clonality, Shannon entropy was normalized by the log of the number of unique productive sequences and then subtracted from one. Fisher's exact test with Benjamini-Hochberg correction, using a cutoff of adjusted p below 0.01, was how clones that differed between time points or between blood and tumor were identified. What TCRdb holds here is the immuneACCESS table cut down to in-frame rearrangements. Part of the clones is not present; checked against another copy, under half of the missing clones reflect an unresolved V gene, and the others are unexplained. Clone size and V and J calls were adopted from that table, with D and trimming inferred from the DNA. The sample data list about 52,000 clones, and roughly 75% of these were observed just once. Approximately 3.8% of the sample is taken by the ten largest.

The time point label, as the study defines it: pretreatment peripheral blood. A total of 29 patients with locally advanced or metastatic urothelial carcinoma, treated at Memorial Sloan Kettering on a trial protocol, made up the cohort. Peripheral blood mononuclear cells were collected pretreatment and during treatment, at between 1 and 8 total time points per patient. The Qiagen DNeasy Blood extraction kit was used to purify genomic DNA from total PBMCs and tumor samples. PBMCs were collected pretreatment and during treatment, and were isolated and stored as previously described. Including the terminal cysteine and phenylalanine, the CDR3 comprises 16 residues. The only DNA kept is the CDR3, 48 bases in frame from the first base. The germline V gene provides CDR1 SGHRS and CDR2 YFSETQ. Trimming takes 2 bases off V and 8 bases off J; junction bases not matched to a gene: 7.

Sequencing was performed on PBMCs, taken around atezolizumab (anti-PD-L1) treatment. The sequence links TRBV5-1 to TRBJ2-1, and 13 junctional nucleotides match TRBD2. The TCR was taken from a man in his sixties or seventies with urothelial cancer. Read as DNA, the sequence is TGCGCCAGCAGCTTAAAGACTAGCGGGGGGTCATATGAGCAGTTCTTC. It translates to CASSLKTSGGSYEQFF. The variable domain in full, with residues beyond the CDR3 obtained from the reference TRBV5-1 and TRBJ2-1 genes, is KAGVTQTPRYLIKTRGQQVTLSCSPISGHRSVSWYQQTPGQGLQFLFEYFSETQRNKGNFPGRFSGRQFSNSRSEMNVSTLELGDSALYLCASSLKTSGGSYEQFFGPGTRLTVL.